The 5 T cell receptor beta chains in this list originate from one sample, sequenced in a study of T cells in women clearing cervical HPV infection. Using immunoSEQ multiplex PCR, the repertoire was profiled, and TCRdb retains in-frame clones only, with some absent. The sample includes roughly 23,000 clones. Sequenced: blood buffy coat. Source of these receptors: a woman aged 18-69 years with a cervical HPV16 infection that either progressed to CIN3+ or cleared (not recorded which).

Turning to this clone: The read halts 3 residues ahead of the CDR3 end, with the missing end drawn from the germline J gene. The chain recombines TRBV5-6 with TRBJ1-1, with D maybe TRBD1 (6 bases). From germline, CDR1 is SGHDT and CDR2 YYEEEE. This CDR3 spans 13 amino acids. The DNA read from the CDR3 is TGTGCCAGCAGCTTGGCCGGGGGGCGAACG. This gives the protein CASSLAGGRT. The CDR3, in full, reads CASSLAGGRTAFF.

For this clone: The CDR3 goes on 3 residues after the read ends, and that part is filled in from the germline J gene. The chain combines TRBV5-4 with TRBJ2-5; tentative D call: TRBD1 (5 bases). Germline CDR1 reads SGHNT; CDR2 reads YYREEE (reference sequence). CDR3 size: 14 residues. The germline V and J ends were trimmed by 0 bases and 2 bases, with 8 bases remaining between them. The CDR3 loop reads CASSLDRPQETQYF. Incomplete CDR3 DNA: TGTGCCAGCAGCTTGGACAGGCCGCAAGAGACC.

As for this clone: The CDR3 extends 3 residues past the end of the read, so its final part is completed from the germline J gene. The chain links TRBV29-1 to TRBJ1-2; possibly TRBD1 for D (5 bases). The germline V gene has CDR1 SQVTM and CDR2 ANQGSEA. This CDR3 is built from 12 residues. With 5 bases removed from V and 6 bases from J, the gap between germline ends came to 13 bases. The part of the CDR3 DNA that was read is TGCAGCGTTTTACGGGGGTCGGATGGC. It encodes CSVLRGSDG. In full, the CDR3 reads CSVLRGSDGYTF.

In regard to this clone: The CDR3 is cut off 3 residues early in the read; its end comes from the germline J gene. The chain employs TRBV10-3 and TRBJ2-1, with 10 bases aligning to TRBD2. The CDR3 runs 15 residues. Looked up from germline, CDR1 is ENHRY and CDR2 is SYGVKD. Trimming removed 6 bases from V and 9 bases from J; junction bases left unmatched: 11. The DNA read from the CDR3 is TGTGCCATCAGCCCCAGCGGGAGGGCCGCGGGTGAG. Protein product: CAISPSGRAAGE. The CDR3 as a whole reads CAISPSGRAAGEQFF.

With respect to this clone: The CDR3 extends 3 residues past the end of the read, so its final part is completed from the germline J gene. The V gene is TRBV5-1, the J gene TRBJ2-7; TRBD1 agrees at 9 bases. CDR3 length equals 14 residues. Germline values: CDR1 SGHRS, CDR2 YFSETQ. V dropped 2 bases and J dropped 3; count of bases not matched to a gene: 3. The CDR3 is CASSLTGQGYEQYF. CDR3 DNA (partial): TGCGCCAGCAGCTTAACGGGACAGGGCTACGAG.